These T cell receptor beta chains were read from a single sample in a study of T cells after yellow fever vaccination. TCRdb reprocessed the 5' RACE reads with MiXCR, giving one entry per CDR3 protein. The sample shows approximately 450,000 distinct CDR3 sequences, around 19% of them seen only once. Sequencing used PBMCs, obtained before the yellow fever booster vaccination. The receptors here all came from a man aged 18 to 30 who received the YFV17D yellow fever vaccine. Each CDR3 is given with its conserved first and last residue. A D gene is named only where the DNA matches it firmly. Only part of the rows carry a size: once, few, many, or a class if the clone is expanded.

. | . | TRBJ1-1 | TRBV5-1 | 13 | TGCGCCAGCAGCTTGGAAGGTAGGGCTGAAGCTTTCTTT | CASSLEGRAEAFF
TRBD1 | few | TRBJ2-3 | TRBV7-9 | 13 | TGTGCCAGCAGCTTAGAAGTGGACAGGGATCTGTATTTT | CASSLEVDRDLYF
TRBD2 | few | TRBJ2-1 | TRBV4-3 | 15 | TGCGCCAGCAGCCAAGATGGGCGGGGGGGCCGTGAGCAGTTCTTC | CASSQDGRGGREQFF
. | . | TRBJ2-5 | TRBV24-1 | 13 | TGTGCCACCAGGCCACAGGGTCGAGAGACCCAGTACTTC | CATRPQGRETQYF
. | few | TRBJ2-7 | TRBV20-1 | 14 | TGCAGTGCTAGCGCACCCGCCGGGCCATACGAGCAGTACTTC | CSASAPAGPYEQYF
. | . | TRBJ2-3 | TRBV5-1 | 15 | TGCGCCAGCAGCTTGGGCCGAGGGGCCACAGATACGCAGTATTTT | CASSLGRGATDTQYF
. | . | TRBJ2-7 | TRBV25-1 | 13 | TGTGCCAGCAGTGGAGATTACAGGGCCGAGCAGTACTTC | CASSGDYRAEQYF
. | . | TRBJ2-1 | TRBV12-3/TRBV12-4 | 13 | TGTGCCAGCAGTTTAATCGCCTACAATGAGCAGTTCTTC | CASSLIAYNEQFF
. | . | TRBJ2-5 | TRBV9 | 14 | TGTGCCAGCAGCGTAGTGGCAGTCCAAGAGACCCAGTACTTC | CASSVVAVQETQYF
. | . | TRBJ1-1 | TRBV27 | 12 | TGTGCCAGCAGGGGACCTTCTGTCTGGGCTTTCTTT | CASRGPSVWAFF
. | few | TRBJ2-1 | TRBV7-2 | 15 | TGTGCCAGCAGCTTAGATGAGGGCCCCTACAATGAGCAGTTCTTC | CASSLDEGPYNEQFF
. | few | TRBJ2-3 | TRBV6-5 | 13 | TGTGCCAGCCTGGACCCTGGGACAGATACGCAGTATTTT | CASLDPGTDTQYF
TRBD2 | few | TRBJ2-1 | TRBV6-2/TRBV6-3 | 15 | TGTGCCAGCAGTTACAGAGCGGGGGGCGGGAATGAGCAGTTCTTC | CASSYRAGGGNEQFF
. | . | TRBJ1-1 | TRBV6-2/TRBV6-3 | 14 | TGTGCCAGCAGTTATGGGGGTCAGAACACTGAAGCTTTCTTT | CASSYGGQNTEAFF
TRBD1 | few | TRBJ1-5 | TRBV12-3/TRBV12-4 | 15 | TGTGCCAGCAGTCCCCGACAGGGAAGCAATCAGCCCCAGCATTTT | CASSPRQGSNQPQHF
TRBD1 | once | TRBJ1-2 | TRBV13 | 15 | TGTGCCAGCAGCTCACAGGGGGCGTTTTTCTATGGCTACACCTTC | CASSSQGAFFYGYTF
TRBD2 | few | TRBJ2-5 | TRBV6-5 | 15 | TGTGCCAGCAGTTACTCTAGCGGGGGGGAGGAGACCCAGTACTTC | CASSYSSGGEETQYF
. | . | TRBJ2-1 | TRBV20-1 | 13 | TGCAGTGCTAGGAGGAAGGCCTACAATGAGCAGTTCTTC | CSARRKAYNEQFF
. | once | TRBJ2-5 | TRBV19 | 16 | TGTGCCAGTAGTATAGATCCGGGGGCTCGACAAGAGACCCAGTACTTC | CASSIDPGARQETQYF
TRBD2 | . | TRBJ2-2 | TRBV5-6 | 14 | TGTGCCAGCAGCCCCTCTAGCGGCACCGGGGAGCTGTTTTTT | CASSPSSGTGELFF
. | . | TRBJ2-1 | TRBV4-3 | 15 | TGCGCCAGCAGCCAAGACAGCGGCCTATACAATGAGCAGTTCTTC | CASSQDSGLYNEQFF
. | few | TRBJ1-5 | TRBV27 | 14 | TGTGCCAGCAGTTTCCGCAGGGGTCATCAGCCCCAGCATTTT | CASSFRRGHQPQHF
TRBD1 | few | TRBJ1-2 | TRBV6-6 | 14 | TGTGCCAGCAGGGCAGGGGGTGAGGACTATGGCTACACCTTC | CASRAGGEDYGYTF